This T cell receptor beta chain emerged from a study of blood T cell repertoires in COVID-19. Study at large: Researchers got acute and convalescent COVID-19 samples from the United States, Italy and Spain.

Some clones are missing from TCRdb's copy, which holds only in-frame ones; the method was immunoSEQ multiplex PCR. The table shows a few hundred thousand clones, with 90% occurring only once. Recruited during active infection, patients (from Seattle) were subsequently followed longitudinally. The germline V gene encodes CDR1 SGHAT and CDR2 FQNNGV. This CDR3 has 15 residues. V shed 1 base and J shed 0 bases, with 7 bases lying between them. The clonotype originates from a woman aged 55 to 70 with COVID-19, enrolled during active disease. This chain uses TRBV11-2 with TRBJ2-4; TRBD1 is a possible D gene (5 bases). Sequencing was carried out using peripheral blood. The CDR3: CASSLVGLAKNIQYF. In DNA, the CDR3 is TGTGCCAGCAGCTTAGTGGGGCTAGCCAAAAACATTCAGTACTTC.